The sequence of this T cell receptor beta chain was determined in a study of blood T cell repertoires in COVID-19. CDR1 is LNHDA, CDR2 SQIVND, per germline (reference sequence). The CDR3 covers 19 residues. V lost 11 bases, J lost 6 bases, and 27 bases stayed unmatched. Authors' processing steps: Counts of nucleated cells, estimated from reference gene primer amplification, were obtained. Libraries were prepared by immunoSEQ multiplex PCR; TCRdb keeps only in-frame clonotypes and omits some of them. V and J calls plus clone size are reproduced from that table; the DNA served to infer D and trimming. The sample has about 180,000 clones, roughly 85% seen once.

The chain links TRBV19 to TRBJ2-1; 8 bases are a match to TRBD1. This TCR was sampled from a man between 40 and 49 years old who had recovered from COVID-19. Sequenced material: PBMCs or T cells enriched from blood (not recorded which). For the CDR3, the DNA is TGTGCCCATACTCCGCCGAGGACAGGGTCAGGAGGGGATCGCAATGAGCAGTTCTTC. This gives the protein CAHTPPRTGSGGDRNEQFF.